This T cell receptor beta chain was retrieved from a study of T cells in Graves' hyperthyroidism and ophthalmopathy. Per germline, CDR1 SQVTM and CDR2 ANQGSEA. With 3 bases removed from V and 4 bases from J, the gap between germline ends came to 11 bases. There are 13 residues in the CDR3. Amplification of TCR beta CDR3 regions used RNA as the template. Initially, a first-round RT-PCR of the TCR CDR3 employed the HTBI primer set. TCRdb ran MiXCR on the multiplex PCR reads and lists one entry per CDR3 protein. The table lists about 560,000 distinct CDR3 sequences, over 15% of them singletons. Patients showing uncontrolled infection, other autoimmune disease, pregnancy or lactation were ineligible. Comments on this clonotype: A read error may explain this, as a much larger clone is one base away.

The chain recombines TRBV29-1 with TRBJ2-3; D possibly corresponds to TRBD1 (6 bases). Sequencing used blood. The TCR was taken from a young woman with Graves' hyperthyroidism. This CDR3 is CSVEGAVADTQYF. CDR3 bases: TGCAGCGTTGAGGGGGCTGTTGCAGATACGCAGTATTTT.